This T cell receptor beta chain stems from a study of CD8 T cells in Susac syndrome. Random hexamers were used to reverse transcribe the RNA input (about 0.45 to 1 ug). TCRdb used MiXCR to reprocess the immunoSEQ multiplex PCR reads, holding one entry per CDR3 protein. The table has more than 80,000 distinct CDR3 sequences, 94% seen once. V lost 5 bases and J 5 bases, leaving 15 bases between the germline ends. Germline loops: CDR1 SEHNR, CDR2 FQNEAQ (reference sequence). The CDR3 length is 14 residues. This clonotype was found once. The sequence derives from a human donor with Susac syndrome. The sequenced sample consisted of CD8+ T cells from PBMCs. The rearrangement links TRBV7-9 to TRBJ1-1, with D perhaps matching TRBD1 (5 bases). The DNA for the CDR3 is TGTGCCAGCAGCGGCCCGGGACCGAGGACTGAAGCTTTCTTT. Protein: CASSGPGPRTEAFF.